This record covers a single T cell receptor beta chain. Its antigen is not identified. This sample was included in a study of T cell repertoires in cytomegalovirus infection. Study-level information: Recently identified HLA-C-restricted CMV epitopes were among the peptides used.

The germline CDR1 and CDR2 sequences are MNHEY and SVGEGT. J lost 2 bases, V lost 2 bases, and 0 bases had no gene match. There are 13 residues in the CDR3. Findings of the study overall: Cumulative public TCR beta family frequency identified carriers of CMV plus the relevant HLA.

TCRdb re-analysed the reads in MiXCR, keeping a single row per CDR3 protein. The table records about half a million distinct CDR3 sequences, around 35% of them present only once. This chain joins TRBV6-2 or TRBV6-3 and TRBJ2-7; 7 nucleotides align to TRBD2. The sequenced sample was cultured PBMCs, obtained from culture after CMV antigen stimulation. The clonotype originates from a human donor in good health (CMV status not recorded). Some clones in this sample may be carry-over from other donors' samples. Here the CDR3 reads CASSYAGAYEQYF. CDR3 sequence (DNA): TGTGCCAGCAGTTACGCGGGAGCCTACGAGCAGTACTTC.